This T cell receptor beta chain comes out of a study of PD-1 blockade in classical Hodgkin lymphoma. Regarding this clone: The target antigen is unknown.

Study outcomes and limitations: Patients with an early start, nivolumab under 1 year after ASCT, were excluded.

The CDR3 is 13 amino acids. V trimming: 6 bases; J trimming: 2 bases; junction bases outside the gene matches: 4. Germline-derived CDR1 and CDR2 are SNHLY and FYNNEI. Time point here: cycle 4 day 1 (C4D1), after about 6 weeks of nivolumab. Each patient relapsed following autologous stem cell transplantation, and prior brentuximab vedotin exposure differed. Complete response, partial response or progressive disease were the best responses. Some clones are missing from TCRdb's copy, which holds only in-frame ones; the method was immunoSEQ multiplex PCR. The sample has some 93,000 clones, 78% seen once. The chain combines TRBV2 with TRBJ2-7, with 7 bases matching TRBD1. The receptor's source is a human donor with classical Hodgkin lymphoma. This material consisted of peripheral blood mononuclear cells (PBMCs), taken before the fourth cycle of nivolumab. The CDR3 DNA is TGTGCCAGCAGCCGACAGGGTACCTACGAGCAGTACTTC. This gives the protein CASSRQGTYEQYF.